This T cell receptor (beta chain) came from a study of blood T cells in healthy people across ages. Trimming left V 5 bases short and J 6 bases short, with 14 bases between. There are 13 residues in the CDR3. Germline V gene lookup returns CDR1 SEHNR and CDR2 FQNEAQ (reference sequence). With a J-beta primer mix and a sample-barcoded 5' primer, a second PCR ran about 7 to 12 cycles. MiXCR was run by TCRdb on the 5' RACE reads, yielding one entry per CDR3 protein. This table has 500,000 to 550,000 distinct CDR3 sequences, less than 25% appearing once. Findings and limits, study-wide: TCR beta diversity correlated strongly with naive T cell percentage. Higher diversity and more naive CD4+ cells were features of long-lived donors, compared to aged donors. It was held that diversity estimates obtained from one million T cells represented underestimates.

There are a few counts of this clonotype. What it binds is unknown. These data were likewise used in another study, on T cells of mothers and their children.

The rearrangement links TRBV7-9 to TRBJ2-7; no clear D. The receptor was isolated from a boy between 10 and 17 years old in good health. Input material: blood. The CDR3 spells CASSPSSSPEQYF. The DNA for the CDR3 is TGTGCCAGCAGCCCCTCCTCTTCCCCCGAGCAGTACTTC.